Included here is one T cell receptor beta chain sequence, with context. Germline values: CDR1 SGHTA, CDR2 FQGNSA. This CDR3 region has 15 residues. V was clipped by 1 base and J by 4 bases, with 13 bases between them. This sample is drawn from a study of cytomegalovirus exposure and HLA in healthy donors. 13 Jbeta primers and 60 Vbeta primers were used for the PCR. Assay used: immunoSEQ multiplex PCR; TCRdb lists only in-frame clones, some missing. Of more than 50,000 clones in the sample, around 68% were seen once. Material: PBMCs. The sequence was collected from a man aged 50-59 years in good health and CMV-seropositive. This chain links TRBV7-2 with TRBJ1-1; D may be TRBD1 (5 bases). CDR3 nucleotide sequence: TGTGCCAGCAGCTTAGGGGGCCGCGGGGTCACTGAAGCTTTCTTT. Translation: CASSLGGRGVTEAFF.